This T cell receptor beta chain was observed in a study of blood T cell repertoires in COVID-19. At the level of the study: The United States, Italy and Spain supplied acute and convalescent COVID-19 samples.

Per the study methods: Reference gene primer amplification yielded estimated nucleated cell counts. This table comes from immunoSEQ multiplex PCR, and its TCRdb copy is limited to in-frame clones, with some not included. V, J and clone size are those of that table, while D and trimming were read from the DNA. This sample yields about 56,000 clones, of which around 89% are seen a single time; around 20% belongs to the top ten. CDR3 length: 15 residues. The V and J ends lost 8 bases and 6 bases, in that order; junction bases with no gene match: 9. The germline V gene has CDR1 SEHNR and CDR2 FQNEAQ (reference sequence).

This sequence joins TRBV7-9 and TRBJ2-3; 12 nucleotides agree with TRBD2. The sequence derives from a human donor in a cohort sampled during active COVID-19. Sequencing input: peripheral blood. The CDR3 DNA sequence: TGTGCCAGCCGACTGACTAGCGGGGGAGAGGATACGCAGTATTTT. Translation: CASRLTSGGEDTQYF.